This T cell receptor (beta chain) was sequenced for a study of T-cell memory formation after mild COVID-19. Study context: TCR clustering was largely donor specific. General study findings and limits: In pre-infection memory, a portion of responding clones appeared, which suggested that cross-reactive memory joined. CD4+ bias marked clones expanding day 15 to 37, unlike balanced contracting clones.

TCRdb analysed the 5' RACE reads with MiXCR anew, one entry per CDR3 protein. Of 35,000 to 40,000 distinct CDR3 sequences detected, roughly 6.1% appear once; the ten largest clones hold 0.81%. This clonotype has just a few counts. Antigen specificity is unknown. Trimming took off 6 bases at V and 7 bases at J, with 16 bases between the two ends. Germline lookup yields CDR1 MNHEY and CDR2 SVGEGT. This CDR3 region has 13 residues. The clonotype was recovered from an adult who had mild COVID-19 (a few samples of this study predate the infection). Cell type and time point are not known. The chain carries TRBV6-2 or TRBV6-3 and TRBJ2-7, with D perhaps assigned TRBD1 or TRBD2 (5 bases each). The specimen sequenced was PBMCs or a T cell subset sorted from them (not recorded which). CDR3 protein: CASSVPWGGEQYF. The CDR3 region has the DNA TGTGCCAGCAGCGTCCCCTGGGGCGGGGAGCAGTACTTC.